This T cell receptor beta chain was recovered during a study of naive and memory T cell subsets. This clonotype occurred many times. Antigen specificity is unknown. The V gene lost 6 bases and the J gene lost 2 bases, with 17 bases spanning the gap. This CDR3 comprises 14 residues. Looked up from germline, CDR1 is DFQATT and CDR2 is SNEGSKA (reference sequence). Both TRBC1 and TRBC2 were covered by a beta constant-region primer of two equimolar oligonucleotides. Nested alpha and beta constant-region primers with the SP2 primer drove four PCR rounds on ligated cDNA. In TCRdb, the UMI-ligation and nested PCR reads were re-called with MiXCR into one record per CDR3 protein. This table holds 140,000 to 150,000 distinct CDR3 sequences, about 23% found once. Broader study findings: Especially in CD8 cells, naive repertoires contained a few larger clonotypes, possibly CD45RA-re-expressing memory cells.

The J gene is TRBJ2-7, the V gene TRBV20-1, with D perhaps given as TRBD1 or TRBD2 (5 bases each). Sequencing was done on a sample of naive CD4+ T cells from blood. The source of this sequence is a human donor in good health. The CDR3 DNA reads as TGCAGTGCAACCACAGGTCGGGGACCCTACGAGCAGTACTTC. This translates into CSATTGRGPYEQYF.